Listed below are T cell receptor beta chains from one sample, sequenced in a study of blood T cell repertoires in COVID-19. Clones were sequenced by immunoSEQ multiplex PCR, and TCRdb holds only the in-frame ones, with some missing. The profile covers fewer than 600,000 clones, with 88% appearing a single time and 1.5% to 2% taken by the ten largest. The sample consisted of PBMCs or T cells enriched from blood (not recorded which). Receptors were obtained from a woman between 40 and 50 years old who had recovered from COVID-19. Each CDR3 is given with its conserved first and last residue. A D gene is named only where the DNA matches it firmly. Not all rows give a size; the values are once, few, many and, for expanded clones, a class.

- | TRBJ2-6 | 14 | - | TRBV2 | TGTGCCAGCAGACAGGGCTCTGGGGCCAACGTCCTGACTTTC | CASRQGSGANVLTF
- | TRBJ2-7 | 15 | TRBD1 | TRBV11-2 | TGTGCCAGCAGCCCGAGACAGGGAAACAGCTACGAGCAGTACTTC | CASSPRQGNSYEQYF
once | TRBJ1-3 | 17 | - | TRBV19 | TGTGCCAGTAGTATTGTTGGGCCCCATGGCTCTGGAAACACCATATATTTT | CASSIVGPHGSGNTIYF
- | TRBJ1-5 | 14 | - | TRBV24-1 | TGTGCCACCAGTGACCAGGGTGCCCCTCGGCCCCAGCATTTT | CATSDQGAPRPQHF
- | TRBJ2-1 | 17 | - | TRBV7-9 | TGTGCCAGCAGCCCACGGGCTAGCGAGTCCTCCTACAATGAGCAGTTCTTC | CASSPRASESSYNEQFF
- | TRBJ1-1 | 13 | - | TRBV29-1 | TGCAGCTTATCAAGGGAGTCGAACACTGAAGCTTTCTTT | CSLSRESNTEAFF
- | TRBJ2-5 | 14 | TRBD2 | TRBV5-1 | TGCGCCAGCAGCCAGGTAGCGGGATCGGAGACCCAGTACTTC | CASSQVAGSETQYF
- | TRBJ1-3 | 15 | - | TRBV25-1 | TGTGCCAGCAGTGAGGGGGGTCCCTCTGGAAACACCATATATTTT | CASSEGGPSGNTIYF
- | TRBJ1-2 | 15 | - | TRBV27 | TGTGCCAGCAGTTTATCTCCAGGGGTCTCCTATGGCTACACCTTC | CASSLSPGVSYGYTF
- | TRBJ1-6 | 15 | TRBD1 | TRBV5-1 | TGCGCCAGCAGCTTAGACAGGGGGAGTAATTCACCCCTCCACTTT | CASSLDRGSNSPLHF
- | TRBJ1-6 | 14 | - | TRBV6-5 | TGTGCCAGCAGTTACACTCGGGGTGGTTCACCCCTCCACTTT | CASSYTRGGSPLHF
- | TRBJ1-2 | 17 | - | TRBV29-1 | TGCAGCGTTGAAACTTCGCTGACCAGGGGCAGCAACTATGGCTACACCTTC | CSVETSLTRGSNYGYTF
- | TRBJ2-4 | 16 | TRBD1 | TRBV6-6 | TGTGCCAGCAGGGAAATCGGGACAGCGTACAAAAACATTCAGTACTTC | CASREIGTAYKNIQYF
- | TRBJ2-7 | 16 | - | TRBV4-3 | TGCGCCAGCAGCCAAGATTTCAGGGGCACGTTCTACGAGCAGTACTTC | CASSQDFRGTFYEQYF
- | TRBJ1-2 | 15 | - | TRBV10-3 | TGTGCCATCAGTGAGTCGATTCGGGGATTCTATGGCTACACCTTC | CAISESIRGFYGYTF
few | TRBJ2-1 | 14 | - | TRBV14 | TGTGCCAGCAGCCTTACTTTAACCTACAATGAGCAGTTCTTC | CASSLTLTYNEQFF
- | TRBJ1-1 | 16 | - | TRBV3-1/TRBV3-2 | TGTGCCAGCAGCCCTGCCGGGACACGTGTGTGGACTGAAGCTTTCTTT | CASSPAGTRVWTEAFF
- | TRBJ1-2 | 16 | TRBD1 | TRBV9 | TGTGCCAGCAGTCCAGGGATATCGGGACAGCACTATGGCTACACCTTC | CASSPGISGQHYGYTF
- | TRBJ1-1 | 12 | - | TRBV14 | TGTGCCAGCAGCCATAGTCACACTGAAGCTTTCTTT | CASSHSHTEAFF
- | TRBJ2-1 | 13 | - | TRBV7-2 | TGTGCCAGCAGCCTCCTATTTAGCGGTGAGCAGTTCTTC | CASSLLFSGEQFF
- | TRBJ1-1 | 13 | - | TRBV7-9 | TGTGCCAGCACCTTCGGAGACGGCACTGAAGCTTTCTTT | CASTFGDGTEAFF
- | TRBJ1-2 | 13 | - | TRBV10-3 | TGTGCCATCAGTGAAGGAGGGGTGGGAGGCTACACCTTC | CAISEGGVGGYTF
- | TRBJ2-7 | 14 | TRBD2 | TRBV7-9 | TGTGCCAGCAGCTTATCTCTAGCGGGCTACGAGCAGTACTTC | CASSLSLAGYEQYF
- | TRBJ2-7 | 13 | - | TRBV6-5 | TGTGCCAGCAGTTTACAGGATTCCTACGAGCAGTACTTC | CASSLQDSYEQYF
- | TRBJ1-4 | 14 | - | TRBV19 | TGTGCCAGTAGTATCCGGGCAACTAATGAAAAACTGTTTTTT | CASSIRATNEKLFF
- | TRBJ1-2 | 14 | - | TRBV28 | TGTGCCAGCAGTTTAACGGTGCCCGACTATGGCTACACCTTC | CASSLTVPDYGYTF
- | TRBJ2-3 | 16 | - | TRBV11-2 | TGTGCCAGCAGTTTTAGAGCCAGGGGCGGCACAGATACGCAGTATTTT | CASSFRARGGTDTQYF
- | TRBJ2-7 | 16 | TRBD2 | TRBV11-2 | TGTGCCAGCAGCGCCCTCAGAGCTAGCGGTTACTACGAGCAGTACTTC | CASSALRASGYYEQYF
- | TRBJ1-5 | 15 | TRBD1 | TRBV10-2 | TGCGCCAGCAGTAAGGGACAGGGGCAATATCAGCCCCAGCATTTT | CASSKGQGQYQPQHF
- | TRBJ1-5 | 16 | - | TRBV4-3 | TGCGCCAGCAGCCAAGATCGCCAGGGAAGCAATCAGCCCCAGCATTTT | CASSQDRQGSNQPQHF
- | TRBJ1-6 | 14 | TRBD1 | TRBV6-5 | TGTGCCAGCAGGTCTCGACAGGGGGGTTCACCCCTCCACTTT | CASRSRQGGSPLHF
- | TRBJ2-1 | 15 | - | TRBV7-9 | TGTGCCAGCAGCTTCAGTTTCCGCTCCTACAATGAGCAGTTCTTC | CASSFSFRSYNEQFF
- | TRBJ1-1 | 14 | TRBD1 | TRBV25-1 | TGTGCCAGCAGGGATCAGGGGGGTAACACTGAAGCTTTCTTT | CASRDQGGNTEAFF
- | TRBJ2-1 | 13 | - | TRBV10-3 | TGTGCCATCAGTGGTTCAACAGGGAATGAGCAGTTCTTC | CAISGSTGNEQFF
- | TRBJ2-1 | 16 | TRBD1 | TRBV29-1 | TGCAGCGTTGAAGATCGTGGAGACAGGGGATCGGGTGAGCAGTTCTTC | CSVEDRGDRGSGEQFF
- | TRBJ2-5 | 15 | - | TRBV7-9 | TGTGCCAGCAGCTTAGAAGGACAACCTCAAGAGACCCAGTACTTC | CASSLEGQPQETQYF
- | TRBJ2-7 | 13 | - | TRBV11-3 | TGTGCCAGCAGCCGAGGAGGCTATTTCGAGCAGTACTTC | CASSRGGYFEQYF